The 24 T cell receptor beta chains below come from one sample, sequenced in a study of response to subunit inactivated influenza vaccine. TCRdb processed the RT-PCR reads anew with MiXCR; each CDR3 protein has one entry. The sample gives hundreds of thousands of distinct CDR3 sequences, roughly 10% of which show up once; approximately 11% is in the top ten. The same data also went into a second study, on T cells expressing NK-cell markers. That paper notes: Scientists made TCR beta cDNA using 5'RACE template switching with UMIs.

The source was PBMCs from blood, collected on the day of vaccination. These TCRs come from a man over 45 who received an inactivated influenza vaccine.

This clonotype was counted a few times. The CDR3, as DNA: TGTGCCAGCAGTCTTCACTGGAGCTCCTACAATGAGCAGTTCTTC. It encodes CASSLHWSSYNEQFF. V is TRBV6-4 and J is TRBJ2-1; the D is unclear. This CDR3 region has 15 residues. The germline V and J ends were trimmed by 5 bases and 0 bases, with 11 bases remaining between them. Germline lookup yields CDR1 MRHNA and CDR2 SNTAGT.

The CDR3 is CASSQDRSADTQYF. CDR3 nucleotides: TGTGCCAGCAGCCAAGACAGGAGCGCAGATACGCAGTATTTT. The chain has TRBV4-2 and TRBJ2-3; D is unresolved. CDR3 length: 14 residues. Germline lookup yields CDR1 LGHNA and CDR2 YNFKEQ. The V end was cut by 0 bases, the J end by 4 bases, with 8 bases between.

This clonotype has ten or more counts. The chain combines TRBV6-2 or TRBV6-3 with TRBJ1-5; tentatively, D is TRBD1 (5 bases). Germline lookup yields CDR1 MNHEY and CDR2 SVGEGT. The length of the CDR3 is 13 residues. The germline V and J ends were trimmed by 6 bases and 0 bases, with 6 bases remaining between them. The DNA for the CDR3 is TGTGCCAGCAGGACAGATAGCAATCAGCCCCAGCATTTT. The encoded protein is CASRTDSNQPQHF.

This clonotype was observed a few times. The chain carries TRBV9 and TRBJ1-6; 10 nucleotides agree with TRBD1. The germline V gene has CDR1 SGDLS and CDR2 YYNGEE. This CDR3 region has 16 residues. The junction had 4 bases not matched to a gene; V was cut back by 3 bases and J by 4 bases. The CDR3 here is CASSGGTGDYNSPLHF. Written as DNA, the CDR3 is TGTGCCAGCAGCGGAGGGACAGGGGATTATAATTCACCCCTCCACTTT.

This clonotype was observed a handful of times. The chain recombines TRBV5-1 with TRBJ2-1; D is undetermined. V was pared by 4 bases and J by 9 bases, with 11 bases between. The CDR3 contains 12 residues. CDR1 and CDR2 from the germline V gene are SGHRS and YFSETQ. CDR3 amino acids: CASSLDLVEQFF. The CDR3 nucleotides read TGCGCCAGCAGCCTCGACCTGGTTGAGCAGTTCTTC.

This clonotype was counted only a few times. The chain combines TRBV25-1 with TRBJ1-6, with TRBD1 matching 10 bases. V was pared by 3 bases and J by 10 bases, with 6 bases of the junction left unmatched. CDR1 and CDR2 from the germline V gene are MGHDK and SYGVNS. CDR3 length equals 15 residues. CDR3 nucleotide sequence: TGTGCCAGCAGTGACCCGGGACAGGGGATCTCACCCCTCCACTTT. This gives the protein CASSDPGQGISPLHF.

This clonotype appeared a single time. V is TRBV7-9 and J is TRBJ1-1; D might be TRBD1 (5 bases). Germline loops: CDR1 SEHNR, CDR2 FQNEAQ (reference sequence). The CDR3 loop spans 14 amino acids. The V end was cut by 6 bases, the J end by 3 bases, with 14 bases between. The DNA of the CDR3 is TGTGCCAGCAGGTTGCAGGGTGTCGACACTGAAGCTTTCTTT. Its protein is CASRLQGVDTEAFF.

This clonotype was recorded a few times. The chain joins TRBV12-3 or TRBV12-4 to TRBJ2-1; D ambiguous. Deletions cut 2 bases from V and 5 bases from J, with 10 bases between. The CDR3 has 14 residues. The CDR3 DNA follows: TGTGCCAGCAGTTTAATCTTCGGTGACAATGAGCAGTTCTTC. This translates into CASSLIFGDNEQFF.

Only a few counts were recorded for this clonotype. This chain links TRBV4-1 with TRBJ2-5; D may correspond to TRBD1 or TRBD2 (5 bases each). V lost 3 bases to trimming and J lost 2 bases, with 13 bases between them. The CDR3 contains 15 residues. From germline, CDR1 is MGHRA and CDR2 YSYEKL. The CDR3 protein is CASSHPGLGQETQYF. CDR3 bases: TGCGCCAGCAGCCACCCGGGGCTCGGTCAAGAGACCCAGTACTTC.

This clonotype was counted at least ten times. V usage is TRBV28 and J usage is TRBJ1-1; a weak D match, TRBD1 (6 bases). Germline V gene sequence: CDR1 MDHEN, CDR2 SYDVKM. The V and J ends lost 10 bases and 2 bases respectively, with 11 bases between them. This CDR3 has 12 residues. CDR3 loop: CATTGLNTEAFF. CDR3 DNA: TGTGCCACCACAGGGCTTAACACTGAAGCTTTCTTT.

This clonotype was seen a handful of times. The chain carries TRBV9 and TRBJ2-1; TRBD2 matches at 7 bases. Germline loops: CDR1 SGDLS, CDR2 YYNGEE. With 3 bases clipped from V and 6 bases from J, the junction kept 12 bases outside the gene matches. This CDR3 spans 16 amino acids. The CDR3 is CASSALDNGLVNEQFF. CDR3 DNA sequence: TGTGCCAGCAGCGCGTTGGACAACGGACTAGTCAATGAGCAGTTCTTC.

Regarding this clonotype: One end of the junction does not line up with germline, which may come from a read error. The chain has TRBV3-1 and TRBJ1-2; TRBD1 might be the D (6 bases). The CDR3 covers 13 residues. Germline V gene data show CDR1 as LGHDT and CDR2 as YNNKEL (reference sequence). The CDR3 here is CTSSQQGVGGYTF. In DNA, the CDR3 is TGTACCAGCAGCCAACAGGGAGTTGGAGGCTACACCTTC. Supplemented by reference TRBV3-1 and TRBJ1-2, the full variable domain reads DTAVSQTPKYLVTQMGNDKSIKCEQNLGHDTMYWYKQDSKKFLKIMFSYNNKELIINETVPNRFSPKSPDKAHLNLHINSLELGDSAVYFCTSSQQGVGGYTFGSGTRLTVV.

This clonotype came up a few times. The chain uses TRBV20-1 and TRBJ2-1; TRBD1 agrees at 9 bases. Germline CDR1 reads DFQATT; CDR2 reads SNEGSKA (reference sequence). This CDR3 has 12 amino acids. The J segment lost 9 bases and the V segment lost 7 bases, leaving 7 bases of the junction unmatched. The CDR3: CSVGQGSREQFF. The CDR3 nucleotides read TGCAGTGTCGGACAGGGGAGTCGTGAGCAGTTCTTC.

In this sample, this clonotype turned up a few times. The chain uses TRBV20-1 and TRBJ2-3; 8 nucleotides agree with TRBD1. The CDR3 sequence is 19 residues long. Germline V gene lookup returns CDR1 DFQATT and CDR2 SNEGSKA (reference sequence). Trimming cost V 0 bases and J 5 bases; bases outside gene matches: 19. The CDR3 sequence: CSARDGDRGLKGGRDTQYF. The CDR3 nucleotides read TGCAGTGCTAGAGATGGTGACAGGGGCCTTAAGGGGGGAAGAGATACGCAGTATTTT.

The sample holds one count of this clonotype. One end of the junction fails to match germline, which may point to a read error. DNA of the CDR3: TGTGCCAGCAGTTACGATAGCGGGCCGGAAGAGACCCAGAACTTC. Amino acids: CASSYDSGPEETQNF. The chain carries TRBV6-5 and TRBJ2-5; 7 nucleotides line up with TRBD2. The CDR3 sequence is 15 residues long. Germline V gene sequence: CDR1 MNHEY, CDR2 SVGAGI.

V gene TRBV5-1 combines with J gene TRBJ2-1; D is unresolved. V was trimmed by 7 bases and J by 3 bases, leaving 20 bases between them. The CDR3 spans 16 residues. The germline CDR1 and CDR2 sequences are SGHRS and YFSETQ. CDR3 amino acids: CASGSQPFDGYNEQFF. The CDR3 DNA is TGCGCCAGCGGATCGCAACCCTTCGACGGCTACAATGAGCAGTTCTTC.

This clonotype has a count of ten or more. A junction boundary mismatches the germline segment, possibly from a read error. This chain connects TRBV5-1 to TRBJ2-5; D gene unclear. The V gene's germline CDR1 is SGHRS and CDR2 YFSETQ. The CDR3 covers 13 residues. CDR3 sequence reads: CASSLGPQETQYF. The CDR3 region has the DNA TGTGCCAGCAGTTTAGGGCCACAAGAGACCCAGTACTTC.

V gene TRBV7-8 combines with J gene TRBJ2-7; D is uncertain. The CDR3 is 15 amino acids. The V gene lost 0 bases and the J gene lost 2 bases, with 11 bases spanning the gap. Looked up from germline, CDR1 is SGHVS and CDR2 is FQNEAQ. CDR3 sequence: CASSLAVGTTYEQYF. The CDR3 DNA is TGTGCCAGCAGCTTAGCGGTGGGCACGACCTACGAGCAGTACTTC.

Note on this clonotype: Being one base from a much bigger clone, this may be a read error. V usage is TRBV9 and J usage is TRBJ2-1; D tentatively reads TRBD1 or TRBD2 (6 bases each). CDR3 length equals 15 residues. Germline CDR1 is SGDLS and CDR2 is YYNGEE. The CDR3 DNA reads TGTGCCAGCAGCGTAGGGGGGGCCTCCTACAATGATCAGTTCTTC. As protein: CASSVGGASYNDQFF.

The CDR3 loop reads CSARVVRDTQYF. CDR3 sequence (DNA): TGCAGTGCTAGGGTAGTAAGAGATACGCAGTATTTT. The rearrangement joins TRBV20-1 to TRBJ2-3; no clear D. V was shortened by 3 bases and J by 5 bases, with 9 bases between the two germline ends. The CDR3 contains 12 residues. Looked up from germline, CDR1 is DFQATT and CDR2 is SNEGSKA (reference sequence).

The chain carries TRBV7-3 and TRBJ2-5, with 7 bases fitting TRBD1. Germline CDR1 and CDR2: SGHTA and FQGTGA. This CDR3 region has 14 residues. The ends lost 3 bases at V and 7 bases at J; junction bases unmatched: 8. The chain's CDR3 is CASSLGQNRGTQYF. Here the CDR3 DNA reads TGTGCCAGCAGCTTGGGACAGAATCGAGGGACCCAGTACTTC.

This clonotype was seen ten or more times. The CDR3: CSVAGANQPQHF. The CDR3 coding sequence is TGCAGCGTTGCAGGGGCCAATCAGCCCCAGCATTTT. This rearrangement joins TRBV29-1 to TRBJ1-5; the D gene is possibly TRBD1 (6 bases). Germline V lookup: CDR1 SQVTM, CDR2 ANQGSEA. Trimming cost V 4 bases and J 3 bases, with 7 bases left between them. This CDR3 contains 12 residues.

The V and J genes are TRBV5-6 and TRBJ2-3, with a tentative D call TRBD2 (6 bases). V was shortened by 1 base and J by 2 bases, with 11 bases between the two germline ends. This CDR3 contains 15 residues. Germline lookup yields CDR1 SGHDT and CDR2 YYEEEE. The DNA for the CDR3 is TGTGCCAGCAGCTTGTGGGGGGTAGCCACAGATACGCAGTATTTT. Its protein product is CASSLWGVATDTQYF.

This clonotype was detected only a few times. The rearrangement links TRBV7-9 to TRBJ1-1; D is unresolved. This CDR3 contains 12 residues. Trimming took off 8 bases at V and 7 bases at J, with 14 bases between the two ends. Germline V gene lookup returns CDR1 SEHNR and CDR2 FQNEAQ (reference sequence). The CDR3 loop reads CASFLSADEAFF. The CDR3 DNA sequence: TGTGCCAGCTTTCTGTCGGCGGATGAAGCTTTCTTT. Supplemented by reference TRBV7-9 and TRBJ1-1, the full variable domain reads DTGVSQNPRHKITKRGQNVTFRCDPISEHNRLYWYRQTLGQGPEFLTYFQNEAQLEKSRLLSDRFSAERPKGSFSTLEIQRTEQGDSAMYLCASFLSADEAFFGQGTRLTVV.